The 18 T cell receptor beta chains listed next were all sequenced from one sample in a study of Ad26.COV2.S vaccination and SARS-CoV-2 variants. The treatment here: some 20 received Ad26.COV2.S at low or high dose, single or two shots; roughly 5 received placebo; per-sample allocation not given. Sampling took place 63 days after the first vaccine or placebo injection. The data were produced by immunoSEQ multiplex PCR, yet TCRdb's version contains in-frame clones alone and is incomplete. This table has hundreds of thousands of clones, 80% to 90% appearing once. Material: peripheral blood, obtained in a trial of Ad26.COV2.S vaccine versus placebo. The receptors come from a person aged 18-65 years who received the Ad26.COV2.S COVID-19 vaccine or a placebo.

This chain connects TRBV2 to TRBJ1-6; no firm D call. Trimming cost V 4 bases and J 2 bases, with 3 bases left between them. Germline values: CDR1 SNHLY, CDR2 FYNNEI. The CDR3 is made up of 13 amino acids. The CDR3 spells CASSVTYNSPLHF. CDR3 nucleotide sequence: TGTGCCAGCAGTGTTACCTATAATTCACCCCTCCACTTT.

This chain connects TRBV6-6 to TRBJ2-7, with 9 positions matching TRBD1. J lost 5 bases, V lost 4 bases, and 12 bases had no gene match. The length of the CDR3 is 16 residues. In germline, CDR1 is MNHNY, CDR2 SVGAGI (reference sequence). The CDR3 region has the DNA TGTGCCAGCAGTTCACCCCTCACAGGGGGCCATCACGAGCAGTACTTC. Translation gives CASSSPLTGGHHEQYF.

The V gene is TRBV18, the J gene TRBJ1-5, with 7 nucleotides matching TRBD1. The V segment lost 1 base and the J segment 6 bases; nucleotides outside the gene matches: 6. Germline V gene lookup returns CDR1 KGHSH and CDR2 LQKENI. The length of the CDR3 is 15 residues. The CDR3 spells CASSPQETGVQPQHF. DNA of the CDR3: TGTGCCAGCTCACCACAGGAAACAGGGGTTCAGCCCCAGCATTTT.

CDR3 protein: CASRSDRGGLGEKLFF. CDR3 nucleotide sequence: TGTGCCAGCAGATCCGACAGGGGAGGACTTGGTGAAAAACTGTTTTTT. J is TRBJ1-4 and V is TRBV7-8; 8 nucleotides line up with TRBD1. CDR3 size: 16 residues. V dropped 6 bases and J dropped 7; count of bases not matched to a gene: 13. Germline V gene lookup returns CDR1 SGHVS and CDR2 FQNEAQ.

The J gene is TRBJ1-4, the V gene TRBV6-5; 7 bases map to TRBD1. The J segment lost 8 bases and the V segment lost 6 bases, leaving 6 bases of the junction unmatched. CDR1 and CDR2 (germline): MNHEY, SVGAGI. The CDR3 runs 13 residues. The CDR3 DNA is TGTGCCAGCAGCCAGACAGGGTTGGAAAAACTGTTTTTT. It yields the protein CASSQTGLEKLFF.

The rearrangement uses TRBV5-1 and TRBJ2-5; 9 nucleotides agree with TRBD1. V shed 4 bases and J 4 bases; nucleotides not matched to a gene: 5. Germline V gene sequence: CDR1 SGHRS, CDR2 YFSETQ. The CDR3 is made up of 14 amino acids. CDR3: CASSPTGGIETQYF. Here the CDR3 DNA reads TGCGCCAGCAGCCCGACAGGGGGGATAGAGACCCAGTACTTC.

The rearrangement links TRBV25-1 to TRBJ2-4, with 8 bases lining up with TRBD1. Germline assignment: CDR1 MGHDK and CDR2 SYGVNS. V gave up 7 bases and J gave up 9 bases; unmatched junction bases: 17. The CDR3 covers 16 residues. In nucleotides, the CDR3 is TGTGCCAGCACCGGAATCAGGGACAGGTCATTTGGCATTCAGTACTTC. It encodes CASTGIRDRSFGIQYF.

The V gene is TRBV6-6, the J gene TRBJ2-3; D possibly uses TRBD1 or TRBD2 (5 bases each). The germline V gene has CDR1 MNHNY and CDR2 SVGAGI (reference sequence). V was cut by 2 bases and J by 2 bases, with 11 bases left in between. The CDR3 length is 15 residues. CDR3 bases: TGTGCCAGCAGTTACGGGGACGGGTACACAGATACGCAGTATTTT. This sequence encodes CASSYGDGYTDTQYF.

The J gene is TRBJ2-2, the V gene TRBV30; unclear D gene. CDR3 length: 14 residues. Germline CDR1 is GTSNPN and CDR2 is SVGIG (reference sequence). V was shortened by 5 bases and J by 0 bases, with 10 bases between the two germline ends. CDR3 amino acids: CAWDFRPNTGELFF. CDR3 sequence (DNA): TGTGCCTGGGATTTCCGGCCGAACACCGGGGAGCTGTTTTTT.

The CDR3 sequence is CASSVRDSNSPLHF. The CDR3 DNA reads TGTGCCAGCAGCGTACGGGACAGTAATTCACCCCTCCACTTT. V is TRBV9 and J is TRBJ1-6; the match to TRBD1 covers 7 bases. Trimming removed 1 base from V and 6 bases from J; junction bases left unmatched: 1. This CDR3 is 14 amino acids long. Germline-derived CDR1 and CDR2 are SGDLS and YYNGEE.

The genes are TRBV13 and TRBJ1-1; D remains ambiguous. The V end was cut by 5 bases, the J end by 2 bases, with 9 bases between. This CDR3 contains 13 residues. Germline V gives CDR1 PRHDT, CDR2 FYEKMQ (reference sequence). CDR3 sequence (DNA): TGTGCCAGCAGCGCCACGCGAAACACTGAAGCTTTCTTT. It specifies CASSATRNTEAFF.

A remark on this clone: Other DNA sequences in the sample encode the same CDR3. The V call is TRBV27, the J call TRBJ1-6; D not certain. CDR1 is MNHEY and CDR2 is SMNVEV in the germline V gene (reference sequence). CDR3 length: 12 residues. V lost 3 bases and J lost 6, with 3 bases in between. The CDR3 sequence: CASSFPNSPLHF. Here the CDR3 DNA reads TGTGCCAGCAGTTTTCCTAATTCACCCCTCCACTTT.

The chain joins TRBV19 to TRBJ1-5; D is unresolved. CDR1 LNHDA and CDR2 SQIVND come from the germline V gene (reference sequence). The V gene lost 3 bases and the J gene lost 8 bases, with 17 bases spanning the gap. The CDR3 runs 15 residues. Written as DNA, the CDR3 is TGTGCCAGTAGTATGCTCGGGCAGGCAATGAAGCCCCAGCATTTT. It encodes CASSMLGQAMKPQHF.

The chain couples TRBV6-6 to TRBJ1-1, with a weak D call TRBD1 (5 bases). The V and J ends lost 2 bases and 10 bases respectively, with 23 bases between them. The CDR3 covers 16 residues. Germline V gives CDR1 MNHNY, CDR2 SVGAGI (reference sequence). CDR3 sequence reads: CASSYVPGDAVGGAFF. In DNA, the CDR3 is TGTGCCAGCAGTTACGTCCCGGGGGATGCGGTAGGCGGAGCTTTCTTT.

CDR3 region: CASSLDGGETQYF. CDR3 coding DNA: TGTGCCAGCAGCTTAGATGGGGGGGAGACCCAGTACTTC. The chain joins TRBV11-3 to TRBJ2-5, with a tentative D call TRBD2 (6 bases). Germline assignment: CDR1 SGHNT and CDR2 YENEEA. This CDR3 spans 13 amino acids. V was cut by 0 bases and J by 5 bases, with 7 bases left in between. Full variable domain (rest looked up from reference TRBV11-3 and TRBJ2-5): EAGVVQSPRYKIIEKKQPVAFWCNPISGHNTLYWYLQNLGQGPELLIRYENEEAVDDSQLPKDRFSAERLKGVDSTLKIQPAELGDSAVYLCASSLDGGETQYFGPGTRLLVL.

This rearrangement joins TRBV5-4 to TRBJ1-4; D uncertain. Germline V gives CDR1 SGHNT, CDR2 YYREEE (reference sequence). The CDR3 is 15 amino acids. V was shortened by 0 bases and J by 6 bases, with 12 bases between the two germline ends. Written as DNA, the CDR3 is TGTGCCAGCAGCTTGGGTCAGACTCACGATGAAAAACTGTTTTTT. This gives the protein CASSLGQTHDEKLFF.

CDR3 in DNA: TGTGCCAGCAGTTACTCCCCAGGGCACAGAGAGACCCAGTACTTC. Its translation is CASSYSPGHRETQYF. This rearrangement joins TRBV6-5 to TRBJ2-5; possible D gene TRBD1, 5 bases. Germline CDR1 and CDR2: MNHEY and SVGAGI. The CDR3 loop spans 15 amino acids. V dropped 0 bases and J dropped 4 bases, with 12 bases sitting between them.

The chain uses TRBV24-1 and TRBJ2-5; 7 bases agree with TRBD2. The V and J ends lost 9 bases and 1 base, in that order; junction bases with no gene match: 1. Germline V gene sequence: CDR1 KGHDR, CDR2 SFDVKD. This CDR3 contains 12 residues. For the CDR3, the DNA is TGTGCCACCGCGGGGGTCCAAGAGACCCAGTACTTC. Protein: CATAGVQETQYF.